This TCR beta chain was identified in a study of CD8 T cells in Susac syndrome. The CDR3 runs to 15 residues. Trimming removed 0 bases from V and 3 bases from J, with 9 bases in between. Random hexamers were used to reverse transcribe roughly 0.5 to 1 ug of RNA. An immunoSEQ multiplex PCR amplified TCR beta CDR3 over 54 Vbeta and 13 Jbeta. TCRdb passed the immunoSEQ multiplex PCR reads through MiXCR, listing each CDR3 protein once. This table has roughly 50,000 distinct CDR3 sequences, under 95% appearing once. Sequenced material: CD8+ T cells from PBMCs. The chain joins TRBV23-1 to TRBJ2-4; D perhaps matches TRBD1 (6 bases). TRBV23-1 is sorted into the ORF group, with uncertain function. The receptor was isolated from a human donor in good health. The CDR3 loop is CASSQSQGNKNIQYF. CDR3 nucleotide sequence: TGCGCCAGCAGTCAATCCCAGGGGAACAAAAACATTCAGTACTTC.